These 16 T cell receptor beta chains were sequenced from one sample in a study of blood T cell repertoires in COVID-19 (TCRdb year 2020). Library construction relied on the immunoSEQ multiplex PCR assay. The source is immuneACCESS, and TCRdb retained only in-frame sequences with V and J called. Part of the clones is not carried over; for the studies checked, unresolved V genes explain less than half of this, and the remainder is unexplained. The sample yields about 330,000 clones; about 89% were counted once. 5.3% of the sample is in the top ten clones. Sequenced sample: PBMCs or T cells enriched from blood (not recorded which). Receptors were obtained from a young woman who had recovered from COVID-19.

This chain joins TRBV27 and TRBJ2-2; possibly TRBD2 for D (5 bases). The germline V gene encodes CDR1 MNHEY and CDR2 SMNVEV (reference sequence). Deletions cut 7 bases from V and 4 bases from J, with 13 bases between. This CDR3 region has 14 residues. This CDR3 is CASTSGGFTGELFF. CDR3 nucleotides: TGTGCCAGCACCTCTGGCGGGTTCACCGGGGAGCTGTTTTTT.

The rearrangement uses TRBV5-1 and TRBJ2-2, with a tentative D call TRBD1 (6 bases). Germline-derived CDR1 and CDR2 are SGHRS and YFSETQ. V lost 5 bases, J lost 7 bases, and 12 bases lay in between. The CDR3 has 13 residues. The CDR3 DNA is TGCGCCAGCAGTCTTACAGGGATCGGGGAGCTGTTTTTT. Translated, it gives CASSLTGIGELFF.

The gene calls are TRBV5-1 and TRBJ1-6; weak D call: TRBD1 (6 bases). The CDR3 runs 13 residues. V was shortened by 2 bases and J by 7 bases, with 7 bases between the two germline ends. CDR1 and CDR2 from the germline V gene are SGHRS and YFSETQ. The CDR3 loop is CASSLGQNSPLHF. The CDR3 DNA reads TGCGCCAGCAGCTTAGGACAGAATTCACCCCTCCACTTT. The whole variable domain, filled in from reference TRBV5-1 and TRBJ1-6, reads KAGVTQTPRYLIKTRGQQVTLSCSPISGHRSVSWYQQTPGQGLQFLFEYFSETQRNKGNFPGRFSGRQFSNSRSEMNVSTLELGDSALYLCASSLGQNSPLHFGNGTRLTVT.

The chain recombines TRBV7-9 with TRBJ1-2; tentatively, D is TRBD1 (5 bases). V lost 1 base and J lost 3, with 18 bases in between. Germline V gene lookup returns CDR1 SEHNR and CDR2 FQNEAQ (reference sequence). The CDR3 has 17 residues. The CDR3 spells CASSLGHFSRAYYGYTF. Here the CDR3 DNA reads TGTGCCAGCAGCTTAGGGCATTTCTCCAGGGCTTACTATGGCTACACCTTC.

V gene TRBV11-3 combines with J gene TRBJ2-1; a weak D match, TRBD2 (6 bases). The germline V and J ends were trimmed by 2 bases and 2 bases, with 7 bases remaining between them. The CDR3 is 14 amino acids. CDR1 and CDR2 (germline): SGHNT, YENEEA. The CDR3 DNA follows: TGTGCCAGCAGCTTAACGGGAGCCTACAATGAGCAGTTCTTC. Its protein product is CASSLTGAYNEQFF.

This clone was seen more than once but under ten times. DNA of the CDR3: TGTGCCAGCAGCGTAGTCTGGAACACTGAAGCTTTCTTT. Translating it yields CASSVVWNTEAFF. V usage is TRBV9 and J usage is TRBJ1-1, with D unclear. The CDR3 has 13 amino acids. Germline V lookup: CDR1 SGDLS, CDR2 YYNGEE. V was shortened by 0 bases and J by 1 base, with 4 bases between the two germline ends.

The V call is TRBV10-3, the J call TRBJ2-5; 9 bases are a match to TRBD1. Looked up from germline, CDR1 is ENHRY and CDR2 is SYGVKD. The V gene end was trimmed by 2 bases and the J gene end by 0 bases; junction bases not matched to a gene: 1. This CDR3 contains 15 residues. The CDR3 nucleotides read TGTGCCATCAGTGAGGACAGGGGGTACCAAGAGACCCAGTACTTC. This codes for CAISEDRGYQETQYF.

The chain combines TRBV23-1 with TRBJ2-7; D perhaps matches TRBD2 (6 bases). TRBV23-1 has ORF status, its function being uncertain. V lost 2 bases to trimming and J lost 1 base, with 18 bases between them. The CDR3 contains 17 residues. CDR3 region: CASSQPPPAGLSYEQYF. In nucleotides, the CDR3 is TGCGCCAGCAGTCAACCACCCCCAGCGGGCCTATCCTACGAGCAGTACTTC.

Written as DNA, the CDR3 is TGTGCCAGCAGGGTTTTGGGGGCTGGGGTTTCACCCCTCCACTTT. Translated, it gives CASRVLGAGVSPLHF. The rearrangement links TRBV6-5 to TRBJ1-6, with a tentative D call TRBD1 (6 bases). The CDR3 extends over 15 amino acids. Germline CDR1 is MNHEY and CDR2 is SVGAGI. Trimming took off 6 bases at V and 9 bases at J, with 18 bases between the two ends.

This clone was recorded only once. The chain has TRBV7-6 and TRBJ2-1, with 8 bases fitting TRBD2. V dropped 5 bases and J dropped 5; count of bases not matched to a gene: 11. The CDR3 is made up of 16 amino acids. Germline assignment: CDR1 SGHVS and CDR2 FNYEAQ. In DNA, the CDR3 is TGTGCCAGCAGCCAAAAACTAGCGGCGGGTGACAATGAGCAGTTCTTC. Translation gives CASSQKLAAGDNEQFF.

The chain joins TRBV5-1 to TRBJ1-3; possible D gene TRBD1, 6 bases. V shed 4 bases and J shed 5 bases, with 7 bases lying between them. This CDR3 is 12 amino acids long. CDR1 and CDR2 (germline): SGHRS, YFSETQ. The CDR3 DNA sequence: TGCGCCAGCAGCGGACAGCGAAACACCATATATTTT. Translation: CASSGQRNTIYF.

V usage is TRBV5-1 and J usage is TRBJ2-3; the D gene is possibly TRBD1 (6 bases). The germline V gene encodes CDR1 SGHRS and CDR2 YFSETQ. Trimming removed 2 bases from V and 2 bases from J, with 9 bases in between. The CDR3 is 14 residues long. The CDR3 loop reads CASSLGQNTDTQYF. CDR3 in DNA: TGCGCCAGCAGCTTAGGACAGAACACAGATACGCAGTATTTT.

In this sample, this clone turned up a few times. The CDR3 is CASSRAGGSPTGELFF. DNA for the CDR3: TGTGCCAGCAGCCGCGCGGGAGGGAGCCCCACCGGGGAGCTGTTTTTT. The V gene is TRBV7-3, the J gene TRBJ2-2, with 9 bases matching TRBD2. Germline V lookup: CDR1 SGHTA, CDR2 FQGTGA. This CDR3 has 16 residues. V was pared by 5 bases and J by 4 bases, with 8 bases of the junction left unmatched.

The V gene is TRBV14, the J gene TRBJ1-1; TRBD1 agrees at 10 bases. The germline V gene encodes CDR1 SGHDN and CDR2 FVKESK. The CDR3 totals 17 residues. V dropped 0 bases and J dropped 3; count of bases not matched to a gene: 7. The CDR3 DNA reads TGTGCCAGCAGCCAAGATAAGGGGACAGGGGTCGACACTGAAGCTTTCTTT. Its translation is CASSQDKGTGVDTEAFF.

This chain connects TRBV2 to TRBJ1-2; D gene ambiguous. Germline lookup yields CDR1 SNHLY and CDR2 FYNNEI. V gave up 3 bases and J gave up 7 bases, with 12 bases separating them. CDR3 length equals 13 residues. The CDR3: CASSEVRGFGYTF. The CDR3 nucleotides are TGTGCCAGCAGTGAGGTTAGAGGGTTTGGCTACACCTTC.

CDR3 in amino acids: CASSLGGDSNQPQHF. The CDR3 DNA sequence: TGTGCCAGCAGCCTTGGGGGGGATAGCAATCAGCCCCAGCATTTT. The chain recombines TRBV3-1 (or the pseudogene TRBV3-2) with TRBJ1-5; D is perhaps TRBD1 (5 bases). The CDR3 has 15 residues. The V gene lost 4 bases and the J gene lost 0 bases, with 10 bases spanning the gap. Germline V gene data show CDR1 as LGHDT and CDR2 as YNNKEL (reference sequence).